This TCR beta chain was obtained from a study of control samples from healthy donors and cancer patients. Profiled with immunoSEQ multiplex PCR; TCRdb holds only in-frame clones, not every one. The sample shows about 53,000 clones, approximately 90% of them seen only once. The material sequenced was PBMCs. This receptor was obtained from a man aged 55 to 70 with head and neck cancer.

DNA of the CDR3: TGCGCCAGCAGCTTGGCCATGGGGGGCGGGGAGACCCAGTACTTC. This gives the protein CASSLAMGGGETQYF. V usage is TRBV5-1 and J usage is TRBJ2-5; possibly TRBD1 or TRBD2 for D (6 bases each). V lost 0 bases to trimming and J lost 5 bases, with 14 bases between them. This CDR3 is built from 15 residues. Germline V gene sequence: CDR1 SGHRS, CDR2 YFSETQ.